Below, 22 T cell receptor beta chains from the same sample are listed, as sequenced in a study of T cells after yellow fever vaccination. TCRdb re-derived calls from the 5' RACE reads in MiXCR, one entry per CDR3 protein. The repertoire holds more than 450,000 distinct CDR3 sequences, with just over 20% as singletons. This sample comprised PBMCs, obtained less than 25 days after the first yellow fever vaccination. These receptors all stem from a young man who received the YFV17D yellow fever vaccine.

This clonotype was seen a few times. The chain combines TRBV5-1 with TRBJ1-2; 10 bases are shared with TRBD1. Germline CDR1 and CDR2: SGHRS and YFSETQ. After removal of 3 bases from V and 5 bases from J, the junction contained 7 bases not matched to a gene. CDR3 length: 15 residues. The CDR3 bases are TGCGCCAGCAGCTCAGAACCGGGACAGGGGTATGGCTACACCTTC. This codes for CASSSEPGQGYGYTF.

This clonotype was picked up a small number of times. This chain links TRBV7-8 with TRBJ1-5, with 9 bases aligning to TRBD1. Looked up from germline, CDR1 is SGHVS and CDR2 is FQNEAQ. This CDR3 is 15 amino acids long. Germline trimming cut 6 bases from V and 7 bases from J; bases unmatched to any gene: 10. CDR3 bases: TGTGCCAGCAGTGCTACAGGGGGCGCAGGCCAGCCCCAGCATTTT. Its protein is CASSATGGAGQPQHF. Filled out from reference TRBV7-8 and TRBJ1-5, the complete variable domain reads GAGVSQSPRYKVAKRGQDVALRCDPISGHVSLFWYQQALGQGPEFLTYFQNEAQLDKSGLPSDRFFAERPEGSVSTLKIQRTQQEDSAVYLCASSATGGAGQPQHFGDGTRLSIL.

The chain uses TRBV12-3 or TRBV12-4 and TRBJ2-6; no clear D. The CDR3 spans 18 residues. This chain's CDR3 is CTCSFIAGAFSGANVLTF. CDR3 DNA sequence: TGTACCTGCAGTTTTATCGCAGGAGCTTTCTCTGGGGCCAACGTCCTGACTTTC.

CDR3 loop: CASSQVSGEETQYF. The CDR3 DNA sequence: TGCGCCAGCAGCCAAGTGTCAGGGGAGGAGACCCAGTACTTC. The J gene is TRBJ2-5, the V gene TRBV4-1, with a possible D match to TRBD1 (6 bases). Looked up from germline, CDR1 is MGHRA and CDR2 is YSYEKL. Trimming removed 1 base from V and 5 bases from J, with 11 bases in between. This CDR3 is built from 14 residues.

The chain links TRBV28 to TRBJ1-5; possibly TRBD1 for D (5 bases). Germline CDR1 and CDR2: MDHEN and SYDVKM. Trimming shortened V by 3 bases and J by 11 bases, and 29 bases separated the two germline ends. This CDR3 has 18 residues. CDR3 loop: CASSFGFTPARVVLAQHF. CDR3 DNA: TGTGCCAGCAGTTTTGGATTTACGCCCGCCAGGGTCGTTTTAGCCCAGCATTTT.

The table lists this clonotype with a few counts. The rearrangement links TRBV6-1 to TRBJ2-7; no clear D. This CDR3 is 14 amino acids long. With 2 bases removed from V and 6 bases from J, the gap between germline ends came to 14 bases. From germline, CDR1 is MNHNS and CDR2 SASEGT. The CDR3 DNA reads TGTGCCAGCAGTGAATTGTTTTCCCCGGGCGAGCAGTACGTC. The encoded protein is CASSELFSPGEQYV.

J is TRBJ1-1 and V is TRBV20-1; D is uncertain. This CDR3 has 11 amino acids. The V gene lost 6 bases and the J gene lost 4 bases, with 9 bases spanning the gap. Germline V gene lookup returns CDR1 DFQATT and CDR2 SNEGSKA (reference sequence). The CDR3 DNA reads TGCAGTGCGCCAATCGGCACTGAAGCTTTCTTT. Translating it yields CSAPIGTEAFF.

This sequence joins TRBV20-1 and TRBJ1-1; perhaps TRBD1 as D (6 bases). The V gene lost 4 bases and the J gene lost 4 bases, with 13 bases spanning the gap. Germline V gene sequence: CDR1 DFQATT, CDR2 SNEGSKA (reference sequence). The CDR3 loop spans 13 amino acids. CDR3: CSATLQGGTEAFF. The DNA of the CDR3 is TGCAGTGCTACTCTACAGGGAGGCACTGAAGCTTTCTTT.

The chain combines TRBV19 with TRBJ2-2; 7 bases fit TRBD2. This CDR3 is 16 amino acids long. V was clipped by 2 bases and J by 4 bases; unmatched bases: 7. Per germline, CDR1 LNHDA and CDR2 SQIVND (reference sequence). The chain's CDR3 is CASSITSGVITGELFF. DNA for the CDR3: TGTGCCAGTAGTATAACCAGCGGGGTGATCACCGGGGAGCTGTTTTTT. The full variable domain, completed using reference TRBV19 and TRBJ2-2, is DGGITQSPKYLFRKEGQNVTLSCEQNLNHDAMYWYRQDPGQGLRLIYYSQIVNDFQKGDIAEGYSVSREKKESFPLTVTSAQKNPTAFYLCASSITSGVITGELFFGEGSRLTVL.

The V and J genes are TRBV11-2 and TRBJ2-7; maybe TRBD2 (5 bases). V was pared by 0 bases and J by 2 bases, with 14 bases between. The CDR3 has 16 amino acids. Germline V gives CDR1 SGHAT, CDR2 FQNNGV. CDR3 sequence reads: CASSLEGPGRAYEQYF. DNA for the CDR3: TGTGCCAGCAGCTTAGAAGGTCCGGGGAGAGCCTACGAGCAGTACTTC.

In its sample, this clonotype was seen a few times. The rearrangement joins TRBV6-5 to TRBJ2-1, with 8 bases fitting TRBD1. Germline values: CDR1 MNHEY, CDR2 SVGAGI. The CDR3 loop spans 16 amino acids. The J segment lost 3 bases and the V segment lost 4 bases, leaving 8 bases of the junction unmatched. The CDR3 nucleotides are TGTGCCAGCAGTTCAGACAGGGGAGGAGGCTACAATGAGCAGTTCTTC. It encodes CASSSDRGGGYNEQFF.

This clonotype was found many times. The rearrangement joins TRBV28 to TRBJ1-6, with 8 bases that match TRBD1. The CDR3 is 16 residues long. V was clipped by 10 bases and J by 7 bases; unmatched bases: 15. CDR1 and CDR2 from the germline V gene are MDHEN and SYDVKM. CDR3 sequence: CATSLTGTGLNSPLHF. The DNA of the CDR3 is TGTGCCACCAGCTTGACCGGGACAGGCCTCAATTCACCCCTCCACTTT. Together with reference TRBV28 and TRBJ1-6, the CDR3 gives the full variable domain: DVKVTQSSRYLVKRTGEKVFLECVQDMDHENMFWYRQDPGLGLRLIYFSYDVKMKEKGDIPEGYSVSREKKERFSLILESASTNQTSMYLCATSLTGTGLNSPLHFGNGTRLTVT.

This sequence joins TRBV6-1 and TRBJ1-5, with TRBD1 matching over 8 bases. With 8 bases clipped from V and 0 bases from J, the junction kept 12 bases outside the gene matches. Per germline, CDR1 MNHNS and CDR2 SASEGT. The CDR3 runs to 17 residues. The CDR3 here is CASGSLQGAGSNQPQHF. The CDR3 region has the DNA TGTGCCAGCGGCTCGCTTCAGGGGGCAGGTAGCAATCAGCCCCAGCATTTT.

The chain is built from TRBV5-4 and TRBJ2-2; 9 nucleotides agree with TRBD2. CDR1 is SGHNT, CDR2 YYREEE, per germline (reference sequence). V dropped 0 bases and J dropped 1; count of bases not matched to a gene: 4. This CDR3 contains 17 residues. DNA of the CDR3: TGTGCCAGCAGCTTGGGAGGAGCGGGGGGGAACACCGGGGAGCTGTTTTTT. It translates to CASSLGGAGGNTGELFF. The whole variable domain, filled in from reference TRBV5-4 and TRBJ2-2, reads ETGVTQSPTHLIKTRGQQVTLRCSSQSGHNTVSWYQQALGQGPQFIFQYYREEENGRGNFPPRFSGLQFPNYSSELNVNALELDDSALYLCASSLGGAGGNTGELFFGEGSRLTVL.

The chain couples TRBV4-3 to TRBJ1-1; 8 bases line up with TRBD1. Looked up from germline, CDR1 is LGHNA and CDR2 is YSLEER. The CDR3 is made up of 15 amino acids. J lost 1 base, V lost 5 bases, and 6 bases had no gene match. CDR3 sequence reads: CASSASGTGNTEAFF. The CDR3 bases are TGCGCCAGCAGCGCGAGCGGGACAGGGAACACTGAAGCTTTCTTT.

The V and J genes are TRBV6-2 or TRBV6-3 and TRBJ1-5; D not certain. With 5 bases removed from V and 0 bases from J, the gap between germline ends came to 11 bases. The germline V gene has CDR1 MNHEY and CDR2 SVGEGT. The CDR3 is 15 amino acids. CDR3 DNA: TGTGCCAGCAGTCAGTCCTCGCATAGCAATCAGCCCCAGCATTTT. It is translated as CASSQSSHSNQPQHF.

The V gene is TRBV4-1, the J gene TRBJ2-1, with 15 bases that match TRBD2. The germline V gene encodes CDR1 MGHRA and CDR2 YSYEKL. The CDR3 is 17 residues long. J gave up 10 bases and V 2 bases, and 9 bases lay outside the gene matches. As DNA, the CDR3 is TGCGCCAGCAGCCAACCCCCTGGGACTAGCGGGGGGAAAGAGCAGTTCTTC. Protein product: CASSQPPGTSGGKEQFF.

The rearrangement links TRBV10-3 to TRBJ1-6; D may be TRBD1 (5 bases). This CDR3 is 15 amino acids long. The germline V gene encodes CDR1 ENHRY and CDR2 SYGVKD. Trimming cost V 2 bases and J 7 bases, with 12 bases left between them. CDR3 region: CAISEVGGKNSPLHF. The CDR3 DNA is TGTGCCATCAGTGAGGTGGGGGGAAAAAATTCACCCCTCCACTTT.

This clonotype was recorded only once. The chain couples TRBV27 to TRBJ1-4; 10 bases agree with TRBD1. The CDR3 runs to 14 residues. Trimming cost V 3 bases and J 7 bases; bases outside gene matches: 2. The germline V gene encodes CDR1 MNHEY and CDR2 SMNVEV (reference sequence). CDR3 sequence reads: CASSFGTGAEKLFF. The CDR3 region has the DNA TGTGCCAGCAGTTTCGGGACAGGGGCTGAAAAACTGTTTTTT.

In its sample, this clonotype was seen a few times. The chain employs TRBV7-2 and TRBJ2-7; D remains ambiguous. The CDR3 is 13 amino acids. Deletions cut 7 bases from V and 4 bases from J, with 14 bases between. Germline-derived CDR1 and CDR2 are SGHTA and FQGNSA. CDR3: CASTPGIGYEQYF. For the CDR3, the DNA is TGTGCCAGCACCCCGGGCATAGGGTACGAGCAGTACTTC.

This sequence joins TRBV3-1 and TRBJ2-1; unclear D gene. The CDR3 is 13 amino acids. Trimming cost V 6 bases and J 2 bases, with 8 bases left between them. Per germline, CDR1 LGHDT and CDR2 YNNKEL (reference sequence). The CDR3, as DNA: TGTGCCAGCAGTACCTTTACCTACAATGAGCAGTTCTTC. Its protein product is CASSTFTYNEQFF.

This clonotype was seen more than once but under ten times. The V gene is TRBV6-2 or TRBV6-3, the J gene TRBJ2-7; no clear D. The CDR3 totals 13 residues. Germline V gives CDR1 MNHEY, CDR2 SVGEGT. The V end was cut by 5 bases, the J end by 3 bases, with 11 bases between. CDR3 region: CASSPLNYYEQYF. CDR3 nucleotide sequence: TGTGCCAGCAGTCCCCTGAATTACTACGAGCAGTACTTC.